Listed here are 18 T cell receptor beta chains from one sample, sequenced in a study of blood T cell repertoires in COVID-19. Libraries were prepared by immunoSEQ multiplex PCR; TCRdb keeps only in-frame clonotypes and omits some of them. Among some 71,000 clones listed, about nine tenths were seen once. The sequencing sample was made of peripheral blood. Receptors originate from a young man with acute or convalescent COVID-19.

V usage is TRBV6-6 and J usage is TRBJ2-1, with D maybe TRBD1 (6 bases). With 7 bases removed from V and 0 bases from J, the gap between germline ends came to 13 bases. From germline, CDR1 is MNHNY and CDR2 SVGAGI (reference sequence). The CDR3 totals 15 residues. The CDR3 sequence: CASTRQANSYNEQFF. DNA of the CDR3: TGTGCCAGCACCAGACAGGCTAACTCCTACAATGAGCAGTTCTTC.

The rearrangement links TRBV2 to TRBJ1-5, with 8 bases matching TRBD1. From germline, CDR1 is SNHLY and CDR2 FYNNEI. This CDR3 comprises 17 residues. V lost 6 bases and J lost 1; bases outside the gene matches: 11. In DNA form, the CDR3 reads TGTGCCAGCAGGGACGGACAGGGAACAGGGAGCAATCAGCCCCAGCATTTT. This translates into CASRDGQGTGSNQPQHF.

The genes are TRBV5-4 and TRBJ1-4, with no clear D. CDR3 length: 14 amino acids. The ends were cut back, 4 bases at V and 7 bases at J, with 14 bases in the middle. The germline gives CDR1 SGHNT, CDR2 YYREEE (reference sequence). In nucleotides, the CDR3 is TGTGCCAGCAGCCAGCGGACGGCCAGTGAAAAACTGTTTTTT. It specifies CASSQRTASEKLFF. Drawing the rest from reference TRBV5-4 and TRBJ1-4, the complete variable domain is ETGVTQSPTHLIKTRGQQVTLRCSSQSGHNTVSWYQQALGQGPQFIFQYYREEENGRGNFPPRFSGLQFPNYSSELNVNALELDDSALYLCASSQRTASEKLFFGSGTQLSVL.

V and J are TRBV5-1 and TRBJ2-5, with 7 bases that match TRBD1. Losses at the gene ends were 0 bases for V and 4 bases for J; bases not matched to a gene: 9. The CDR3 length is 16 residues. Germline assignment: CDR1 SGHRS and CDR2 YFSETQ. CDR3 nucleotides: TGCGCCAGCAGCTTGGCCGTAGGGGGCATAGGAGAGACCCAGTACTTC. Protein: CASSLAVGGIGETQYF.

The chain carries TRBV5-1 and TRBJ1-2; 8 bases fit TRBD1. The CDR3 covers 14 residues. Germline V gene sequence: CDR1 SGHRS, CDR2 YFSETQ. Trimming at V came to 2 bases and at J to 8 bases, leaving 8 bases not matched to a gene. The chain's CDR3 is CASSFPDRVSGYTF. The CDR3 nucleotides are TGCGCCAGCAGCTTCCCGGACAGGGTGAGCGGCTACACCTTC.

This clone came up a few times. The chain couples TRBV27 to TRBJ1-2; tentative D call: TRBD1 (6 bases). CDR3 size: 14 residues. CDR1 MNHEY and CDR2 SMNVEV come from the germline V gene (reference sequence). The germline V and J ends were trimmed by 5 bases and 6 bases, with 16 bases remaining between them. This chain's CDR3 is CASSPLTGQHGYTF. CDR3 bases: TGTGCCAGCAGTCCCCTTACAGGGCAGCATGGCTACACCTTC.

This clone was detected only a few times. V gene TRBV5-6 combines with J gene TRBJ1-5, with 9 bases identical to TRBD1. This CDR3 contains 18 residues. Germline CDR1 is SGHDT and CDR2 is YYEEEE. V was pared by 4 bases and J by 9 bases, with 20 bases of the junction left unmatched. For the CDR3, the DNA is TGTGCCAGCAGCACACCCCGGGACAGGGTAACGACAATCCGGCCCCAGCATTTT. Its translation is CASSTPRDRVTTIRPQHF.

The genes are TRBV6-5 and TRBJ2-1, with 10 positions matching TRBD2. In germline, CDR1 is MNHEY, CDR2 SVGAGI. The CDR3 runs 15 residues. Trimming removed 2 bases from V and 2 bases from J; junction bases left unmatched: 0. Here the CDR3 DNA reads TGTGCCAGCAGTTACAGCGGGGGGGCCTACAATGAGCAGTTCTTC. The encoded protein is CASSYSGGAYNEQFF.

The gene calls are TRBV2 and TRBJ2-5, with D perhaps TRBD1 (6 bases). The CDR3 runs 16 residues. The V and J ends lost 6 bases and 4 bases respectively, with 21 bases between them. Germline CDR1 reads SNHLY; CDR2 reads FYNNEI. CDR3 sequence reads: CASSRQAGPESETQYF. The CDR3 region has the DNA TGTGCCAGCAGCCGACAGGCGGGTCCTGAGTCAGAGACCCAGTACTTC.

The V call is TRBV4-1, the J call TRBJ1-1; D not certain. Trimming took 1 base from V and 7 from J, leaving 13 bases between them. This CDR3 has 14 amino acids. The germline V gene has CDR1 MGHRA and CDR2 YSYEKL. The CDR3 coding sequence is TGCGCCAGCAGCCAAGCCCAGGTGTCGATTGAAGCTTTCTTT. It yields the protein CASSQAQVSIEAFF.

The count of this clone is one. Other DNA sequences within the sample encode an identical CDR3. J is TRBJ2-7 and V is TRBV29-1; 7 bases match TRBD1. The germline CDR1 and CDR2 sequences are SQVTM and ANQGSEA. The CDR3 spans 12 residues. Losses at the gene ends were 4 bases for V and 1 base for J; bases not matched to a gene: 1. The CDR3 DNA reads TGCAGCGTTGGACAGGGATCCTACGAGCAGTACTTC. Amino acids: CSVGQGSYEQYF.

This chain connects TRBV18 to TRBJ1-3; TRBD1 is a possible D gene (5 bases). Trimming pared 0 bases from V and 5 bases from J, leaving 8 bases between. The CDR3 length is 14 residues. CDR1 KGHSH and CDR2 LQKENI come from the germline V gene. The CDR3 DNA sequence: TGTGCCAGCTCACCACCGGACACCAGAAACACCATATATTTT. Its translation: CASSPPDTRNTIYF.

This CDR3 is CASSPIDRDYGYTF. In DNA, the CDR3 is TGTGCCAGCAGTCCCATCGACAGGGACTATGGCTACACCTTC. The chain recombines TRBV25-1 with TRBJ1-2; TRBD1 matches at 7 bases. V lost 5 bases to trimming and J lost 3 bases; unmatched junction nucleotides: 6. Germline lookup yields CDR1 MGHDK and CDR2 SYGVNS. The CDR3 runs 14 residues.

This clone has just one count. The V gene is TRBV19, the J gene TRBJ2-5, with TRBD1 matching over 10 bases. The J segment lost 4 bases and the V segment lost 4 bases, leaving 6 bases of the junction unmatched. Germline values: CDR1 LNHDA, CDR2 SQIVND (reference sequence). The CDR3 is made up of 15 amino acids. CDR3 region: CASSTGQGGGETQYF. For the CDR3, the DNA is TGTGCCAGTAGTACCGGACAGGGGGGTGGAGAGACCCAGTACTTC.

The chain links TRBV5-5 to TRBJ2-7; D is ambiguous. The CDR3 is 14 residues long. Trimming shortened V by 3 bases and J by 3 bases, and 13 bases separated the two germline ends. The V gene's germline CDR1 is SGHKS and CDR2 YYEKEE (reference sequence). This CDR3 is CASSSQTRFYEQYV. The CDR3 bases are TGTGCCAGCAGCTCACAGACCAGATTCTACGAGCAGTACGTC.

The chain recombines TRBV5-6 with TRBJ1-2, with 10 bases identical to TRBD1. CDR3 length: 14 amino acids. CDR1 is SGHDT and CDR2 is YYEEEE in the germline V gene. The trim removed 2 bases at V and 5 bases at J, leaving 3 bases unmatched. The CDR3 region has the DNA TGTGCCAGCAGCTTTCCGGGACAGGGGTATGGCTACACCTTC. Its protein is CASSFPGQGYGYTF.

J is TRBJ1-3 and V is TRBV9; D is ambiguous. CDR3 size: 13 residues. Trimming removed 4 bases from V and 3 bases from J, with 8 bases in between. From germline, CDR1 is SGDLS and CDR2 YYNGEE. CDR3 region: CASSTLVGNTIYF. As DNA, the CDR3 is TGTGCCAGCAGCACCTTAGTTGGAAACACCATATATTTT.

CDR3 in amino acids: CASTIAQPNMNTEAFF. For the CDR3, the DNA is TGTGCCAGTACCATCGCACAGCCAAACATGAACACTGAAGCTTTCTTT. This rearrangement joins TRBV19 to TRBJ1-1; no reliable D call. Between the trimmed V and J ends, which lost 7 bases and 0 bases, there was a span of 18 bases. The V gene's germline CDR1 is LNHDA and CDR2 SQIVND (reference sequence). This CDR3 region has 16 residues. The entire variable domain, with the rest obtained from reference TRBV19 and TRBJ1-1, is as follows: DGGITQSPKYLFRKEGQNVTLSCEQNLNHDAMYWYRQDPGQGLRLIYYSQIVNDFQKGDIAEGYSVSREKKESFPLTVTSAQKNPTAFYLCASTIAQPNMNTEAFFGQGTRLTVV.